This record concerns one TCR beta chain sequence. The table lists this clone with a few counts. Its antigen has not been determined. It has no much larger one-base neighbor in the sample; base qualities were not kept. The data were obtained in a study of blood T cell repertoires in COVID-19 (dated by TCRdb to 2018 to 2021). For the wider study: Recovered participants in ImmuneRACE Cohort 3 were defined as having two consecutive negative NP/OP PCR tests, clearance from a healthcare professional, or resolution of symptoms. The collaborator samples originated in the United States, Italy and Spain and spanned the acute and convalescent phases of COVID-19. The prospective study material was composed of cDNA or gDNA derived from T cells, B-cell-depleted T cells, or PBMCs. The dataset comprised deeply sampled blood TCRbeta repertoires from subjects exposed to, actively infected with, or recovered from COVID-19. The repertoires were released in a freely available public database meant as a resource for research on the immune response to SARS-CoV-2. Samples were obtained from the ongoing ImmuneRACE study (first 160 participants) and from 1,254 subjects provided by 6 global collaborators. A de-identified subject ID, COVID-19 status, age in years and sex were almost always included in the sample metadata. Where HLA class I and class II types were available, the types were taken from metadata supplied by the sample provider, not from assay-based typing. Summary of the overall study and its limitations: The quantity of clinical and demographic metadata differed by source and by participant and was supplied without curation.

The CDR3 runs 16 residues from the cysteine to the phenylalanine. The DNA shown is the 48-base CDR3, in frame from base 1. The germline V gene yields MDHEN for CDR1 and SYDVKM for CDR2. V sheds 3 bases and J sheds 2 bases, leaving 16 bases between their ends. In the prospective study, participants were roughly 18 to 100 years old, resided in fewer than 25 geographic areas of the United States, and were enrolled through a virtual design. In the prospective study, cohorts were assigned on the basis of participant-reported clinical history obtained from a screening survey and a study questionnaire. Mobile phlebotomists in the prospective study collected whole blood, serum and a nasopharyngeal or oropharyngeal swab from every participant. Over a roughly 2-month period, participants in the prospective study had the option of providing additional blood draws and questionnaires. Before DNA extraction, prospective study blood samples were shipped either frozen or at room temperature.

TCRbeta CDR3 regions were amplified from genomic DNA by means of the immunoSEQ Assay, a bias-controlled multiplex PCR. The study's own analysis went as follows. The number of nucleated cells in each sample was estimated by amplification of reference gene primers within the assay. To quantify the absolute abundance of each unique TCRbeta CDR3 rearrangement, sequence reads were collapsed and filtered. For each sample, productive Simpson clonality was calculated as the square root of Simpson's diversity index across productive rearrangements. Sourced from immuneACCESS, this table was stored by TCRdb with only in-frame sequences that have V and J called. A share of the clones is absent; for the studies checked, an unresolved V gene accounts for under half, and the remainder has no known explanation. That table supplies the V and J calls and clone size; D and trimming were determined from the DNA. The sample includes around 200,000 clones, with 70% to 90% observed a single time. Together, the top ten hold 3% to 3.5% of the sample.

Material: PBMCs or T cells enriched from blood (not recorded which). Recombination connected TRBV28 to TRBJ1-2; TRBD1 is perhaps the D gene, given 6 matching bases. The receptor's source is a woman between 45 and 65 years old in a cohort exposed to, infected with or recovered from COVID-19 (not recorded which). In nucleotides, the sequence is TGTGCCAGCAGTTTCCACTCAGGGAGGGGGAACTATGGCTACACCTTC. Its product reads: CASSFHSGRGNYGYTF.